This T cell receptor beta chain was recovered during a study of tissue T cells after allogeneic stem cell transplantation (dated by TCRdb to 2022 to 2024). The study in broad terms: The study profiled TCR beta repertoires across many tissues from research autopsies of patients with and without GVHD, plus mouse models of GVHD. On the human side, the study was prospective and observational, with no blinding or randomization. Broader findings and caveats from the paper: A small and clinically heterogeneous patient cohort was studied, and sampling depth was acknowledged as a limitation. In both patients and mice, T cells from blood and spleen covered only a limited part of the TCR repertoire found in tissues. Only a few T cell clones appeared in more than one patient, yet motif-based clustering showed tissue-specific repertoire signatures that were shared between patients. Which tissue TCRs were alloreactive or antigen-specific was not determined in the study, and some clones might have been persisting host cells. Within patients, how anatomically similar tissues were was a major factor shaping TCR repertoire composition, regardless of disease or transplant status.

Germline trimming: 4 bases from V, 4 bases from J; junction bases outside gene matches: 3. Spanning cysteine to phenylalanine, the CDR3 consists of 14 amino acids. Of the CDR3's DNA, 39 bases were read; they are in frame from base 1. For CDR1 and CDR2, the germline V gene (reference sequence) lists SNHLY and FYNGKV. Per the publication, the time point label means: mouse harvest day 7 after allogeneic transplant. Each mouse graft, delivered by tail vein injection, combined 10^6 splenic CD5+ T cells with 10^7 T-cell-depleted bone marrow cells. A major MHC-mismatch B6 (H2b) into BALB/c (H2d) model was used to model mouse GVHD, and tissues were profiled at day 7 or 14. On day 7 or 14 post-transplant, mouse tissues and retro-orbital blood were harvested with separate sterile tools for each animal, and livers were flushed before harvest. Before genomic DNA was isolated with the DNeasy Blood & Tissue Kit, mouse tissues were minced with razor blades in buffered saline.

This clone was recorded a few times. Its antigen is currently not known. Being a mouse receptor, it is described with mouse gene labels and germline sequences. Coverage ceases 1 residue before the CDR3 finishes, and the germline J gene fills in the end. The library came from the immunoSEQ multiplex PCR assay. Adaptive Biotechnologies performed TCRbeta CDR3 sequencing at survey depth and reported CDR3 sequences, V/J genes, productive frequency, and template counts. Amplification of TCR beta CDR3 regions was performed from genomic DNA rather than from RNA. The authors' analysis ran thus. Jensen-Shannon divergence was used to quantify pairwise repertoire overlap between tissues, with a value of 1 indicating complete divergence and a value of 0 indicating identical repertoires. Based on pairwise JSD values, tissues were grouped by single-linkage agglomerative hierarchical clustering, and the results were shown as dendrograms. GLIPH2 was run on all patient samples with simulation_depth 1000, kmer_min_depth 3, cdr3_length_cutoff 8, keeping groups with more than two unique CDR3s. In a standardized tissue-overlap score, Jaccard GLIPH-group overlap across patients was extrapolated to a standard repertoire size of 1000 clones. To look at how diversity was associated with clinical or experimental variables, linear mixed-effect models were used, with tissue treated as a fixed effect and individual treated as a random effect. The clones in this table, taken by TCRdb from immuneACCESS, are in-frame only. Not every clone is retained; where verified, under half of the shortfall comes from an unresolved V gene, and the cause of the rest is unknown. V and J calls and clone size are copied from that table; D and trimming were computed from the DNA. Counted in this sample were about 5,800 clones; roughly 47% of them appeared once. The top ten hold under 3.5% of the sample.

The chain is assembled from TRBV3 and TRBJ2-7, with TRBD2 matching 11 junction bases. Sequencing was done on a sample of skin. The origin of this receptor is a female BALB/c mouse given C57BL/6 T cells with graft-versus-host disease after an allogeneic hematopoietic cell transplant. The CDR3 region: CASSSRDWGYEQYF. The covered CDR3 bases are TGTGCCAGCAGCTCCCGGGACTGGGGGTATGAACAGTAC.